One and the same sample provided the 20 T cell receptor beta chains below, sequenced in a study of blood T cell repertoires in COVID-19. Generated by immunoSEQ multiplex PCR, the TCRdb table keeps only in-frame clones and is missing some. The sample lists about 150,000 clones; 82% were seen once. The sample taken for sequencing was peripheral blood. These receptors originate from a human donor with acute or convalescent COVID-19. The donor label of this sample is uncertain.

The V gene is TRBV5-1, the J gene TRBJ2-2; 10 nucleotides agree with TRBD2. After removal of 2 bases from V and 1 base from J, the junction contained 2 bases not matched to a gene. CDR3 length: 16 amino acids. Looked up from germline, CDR1 is SGHRS and CDR2 is YFSETQ. The CDR3 sequence is CASSFLAGENTGELFF. CDR3 bases: TGCGCCAGCAGCTTTCTAGCGGGGGAGAACACCGGGGAGCTGTTTTTT.

This clone appeared once. J is TRBJ2-7 and V is TRBV3-1 (or the pseudogene TRBV3-2), with 12 bases aligning to TRBD2. CDR3 length equals 15 residues. Trimming took 4 bases from V and 7 from J; bases not matched to a gene: 8. From germline, CDR1 is LGHDT and CDR2 YNNKEL (reference sequence). CDR3 amino acids: CASSRGLAGLWEQYF. CDR3 sequence (DNA): TGTGCCAGCAGCCGAGGACTAGCGGGGTTGTGGGAGCAGTACTTC.

In its sample, this clone was seen many times. The rearrangement links TRBV19 to TRBJ1-2; 8 bases line up with TRBD1. This CDR3 region has 15 residues. V was pared by 4 bases and J by 8 bases, with 12 bases of the junction left unmatched. Germline V gene data show CDR1 as LNHDA and CDR2 as SQIVND (reference sequence). CDR3 in amino acids: CASSTQTGVMQGYTF. The CDR3 nucleotides are TGTGCCAGTAGTACCCAGACAGGGGTCATGCAAGGCTACACCTTC.

The V call is TRBV6-5, the J call TRBJ1-1, with TRBD1 as a possible D gene (6 bases). Germline V CDR1 and CDR2: MNHEY, SVGAGI. This CDR3 spans 13 amino acids. The V end lost 6 bases, the J end lost 3 bases, and 11 bases lay between the germline ends. CDR3 sequence reads: CASRRTAYTEAFF. CDR3 coding DNA: TGTGCCAGCAGGCGGACAGCCTACACTGAAGCTTTCTTT.

This chain links TRBV3-1 (or the pseudogene TRBV3-2) with TRBJ2-7; D is possibly TRBD1 (6 bases). The V gene lost 5 bases and the J gene lost 4 bases, with 12 bases spanning the gap. The CDR3 has 13 amino acids. The germline V gene encodes CDR1 LGHDT and CDR2 YNNKEL (reference sequence). In DNA form, the CDR3 reads TGTGCCAGCAGCGGACAGAGACGATACGAGCAGTACTTC. Translated: CASSGQRRYEQYF.

This chain connects TRBV3-1 (or the pseudogene TRBV3-2) to TRBJ1-2; 12 bases are a match to TRBD1. The CDR3 spans 18 residues. V shed 1 base, J shed 3 bases, and the junction held 9 bases outside the gene matches. CDR1 is LGHDT and CDR2 is YNNKEL in the germline V gene (reference sequence). Here the CDR3 DNA reads TGTGCCAGCAGCCAAGCACGGGACAGGGGGCGGTTAGACTATGGCTACACCTTC. Translated, it gives CASSQARDRGRLDYGYTF.

The genes are TRBV7-2 and TRBJ1-2, with 7 bases matching TRBD1. The germline CDR1 and CDR2 sequences are SGHTA and FQGNSA. With 1 base clipped from V and 11 bases from J, the junction kept 7 bases outside the gene matches. The CDR3 loop spans 13 amino acids. CDR3 amino acids: CASSLGWVQGYTF. CDR3 in DNA: TGTGCCAGCAGCTTAGGCTGGGTACAGGGGTACACCTTC.

This chain uses TRBV2 with TRBJ2-3; 8 bases are shared with TRBD2. V shed 2 bases, J shed 7 bases, and the junction held 8 bases outside the gene matches. The CDR3 sequence is 15 residues long. Germline V gene data show CDR1 as SNHLY and CDR2 as FYNNEI. The chain's CDR3 is CASSETLAGVNTQYF. CDR3 bases: TGTGCCAGCAGTGAAACGCTAGCGGGCGTCAATACGCAGTATTTT.

CDR3 bases: TGCGCCAGCAGCCAAATGGGACAGTCGACCAAAACCTACGAGCAGTACTTC. Encoded protein: CASSQMGQSTKTYEQYF. The chain joins TRBV4-1 to TRBJ2-7, with 7 bases identical to TRBD1. Germline V gene sequence: CDR1 MGHRA, CDR2 YSYEKL. This CDR3 is 17 amino acids long. The junction had 12 bases not matched to a gene; V was cut back by 2 bases and J by 2 bases.

V and J are TRBV27 and TRBJ1-2; 7 bases agree with TRBD1. Germline values: CDR1 MNHEY, CDR2 SMNVEV (reference sequence). The CDR3 consists of 14 residues. The V and J ends lost 2 bases and 7 bases, in that order; junction bases with no gene match: 7. The CDR3 coding sequence is TGTGCCAGCAGTTTACGGGAGGGGGCCAGTGGCTACACCTTC. Translating it yields CASSLREGASGYTF.

This chain links TRBV11-3 with TRBJ2-1; 9 nucleotides agree with TRBD2. The CDR3 runs 13 residues. Germline V CDR1 and CDR2: SGHNT, YENEEA. The V segment lost 5 bases and the J segment 7 bases; nucleotides outside the gene matches: 3. The CDR3 DNA sequence: TGTGCCAGCAGCATTAGCGGGGGTAATGAGCAGTTCTTC. As protein: CASSISGGNEQFF.

This chain connects TRBV19 to TRBJ1-2; 11 positions agree with TRBD1. CDR1 is LNHDA and CDR2 is SQIVND in the germline V gene (reference sequence). The CDR3 contains 15 residues. J lost 7 bases, V lost 8 bases, and 12 bases had no gene match. DNA of the CDR3: TGTGCCAGTGAAACCGGGACAGGGGGACAGGGTGGCTACACCTTC. It is translated as CASETGTGGQGGYTF.

The V call is TRBV5-1, the J call TRBJ2-4, with D tentatively TRBD2 (5 bases). This CDR3 has 12 residues. V was trimmed by 2 bases and J by 6 bases, leaving 6 bases between them. CDR1 SGHRS and CDR2 YFSETQ come from the germline V gene. Written as DNA, the CDR3 is TGCGCCAGCAGCTTTGGAGGAAACATTCAGTACTTC. It specifies CASSFGGNIQYF.

The chain links TRBV4-1 to TRBJ2-1, with D tentatively TRBD2 (7 bases). V was trimmed by 1 base and J by 3 bases, leaving 10 bases between them. The CDR3 has 15 amino acids. The germline gives CDR1 MGHRA, CDR2 YSYEKL. The CDR3: CASSQGGGFYNEQFF. The CDR3 coding sequence is TGCGCCAGCAGCCAAGGGGGGGGCTTCTACAATGAGCAGTTCTTC.

The CDR3 nucleotides read TGTGCCTCCAGGGTGTCCTATAATTCACCCCTCCACTTT. It translates to CASRVSYNSPLHF. The chain has TRBV6-5 and TRBJ1-6; D perhaps matches TRBD1 (5 bases). Trimming pared 11 bases from V and 1 base from J, leaving 9 bases between. The CDR3 consists of 13 residues. From germline, CDR1 is MNHEY and CDR2 SVGAGI.

The gene calls are TRBV7-2 and TRBJ1-6; D uncertain. CDR3 length: 14 amino acids. CDR1 is SGHTA and CDR2 is FQGNSA in the germline V gene. V lost 4 bases and J 9 bases, leaving 13 bases between the germline ends. The CDR3 DNA reads TGTGCCAGCAGCTACGGAGGCTGGGGTTCACCCCTCCACTTT. Amino acids: CASSYGGWGSPLHF.

The rearrangement uses TRBV10-3 and TRBJ1-6; 8 bases match TRBD1. The CDR3 loop spans 15 amino acids. Losses at the gene ends were 7 bases for V and 4 bases for J; bases not matched to a gene: 6. The germline gives CDR1 ENHRY, CDR2 SYGVKD. For the CDR3, the DNA is TGTGCCATCACCACAGGGGGAGATTATAATTCACCCCTCCACTTT. It translates to CAITTGGDYNSPLHF.

V and J are TRBV10-3 and TRBJ2-5; TRBD1 matches 9 bases. CDR1 is ENHRY and CDR2 is SYGVKD in the germline V gene. CDR3 length: 13 residues. Losses at the gene ends were 6 bases for V and 4 bases for J; bases not matched to a gene: 3. The CDR3 sequence: CAISSGQGETQYF. The CDR3 bases are TGTGCCATCAGCTCGGGACAGGGAGAGACCCAGTACTTC.

The chain is built from TRBV27 and TRBJ2-3; 9 nucleotides match TRBD1. Losses at the gene ends were 5 bases for V and 2 bases for J; bases not matched to a gene: 8. This CDR3 comprises 16 residues. Germline assignment: CDR1 MNHEY and CDR2 SMNVEV (reference sequence). The CDR3 DNA sequence: TGTGCCAGCAGTGCCCGGACAGGGGCCAACACAGATACGCAGTATTTT. Translated: CASSARTGANTDTQYF.

Only a few counts were recorded for this clone. V and J are TRBV19 and TRBJ1-3, with TRBD1 identical over 7 bases. CDR1 is LNHDA and CDR2 is SQIVND in the germline V gene (reference sequence). The length of the CDR3 is 15 residues. The V segment lost 4 bases and the J segment 2 bases; nucleotides outside the gene matches: 5. In DNA, the CDR3 is TGTGCCAGTAGTAGCGGGACAGTCCCTGGAAACACCATATATTTT. Protein sequence: CASSSGTVPGNTIYF.